Presented here are 18 T cell receptor beta chains from one specimen sequenced in a study of control samples from healthy donors and cancer patients. Sequencing used immunoSEQ multiplex PCR; TCRdb keeps in-frame clones, though not all of them. Among 150,000 to 180,000 clones listed, 93% were seen once. The sequenced material came from blood. The receptors come from a man in his forties or fifties in good health.

The V and J genes are TRBV2 and TRBJ2-6, with a weak D call TRBD1 (6 bases). V dropped 7 bases and J dropped 0 bases, with 10 bases sitting between them. CDR1 and CDR2 from the germline V gene are SNHLY and FYNNEI. The CDR3 length is 15 residues. Here the CDR3 DNA reads TGTGCCAGCATTAGACAGGACTCTGGGGCCAACGTCCTGACTTTC. It codes for CASIRQDSGANVLTF.

The J gene is TRBJ2-1, the V gene TRBV5-5, with 12 nucleotides matching TRBD2. Looked up from germline, CDR1 is SGHKS and CDR2 is YYEKEE (reference sequence). V was pared by 4 bases and J by 9 bases, with 5 bases of the junction left unmatched. This CDR3 has 14 residues. CDR3 coding DNA: TGTGCCAGCAGCCGGACTAGCGGGATATTTGAGCAGTTCTTC. It is translated as CASSRTSGIFEQFF.

The J gene is TRBJ2-6, the V gene TRBV28; D could derive from TRBD1 or TRBD2 (5 bases each). The CDR3 runs to 17 residues. Germline-derived CDR1 and CDR2 are MDHEN and SYDVKM. Between the trimmed V and J ends, which lost 4 bases and 3 bases, there was a span of 16 bases. The CDR3 coding sequence is TGTGCCAGCAGTTCTACTTTAGGAGGACATGGGGCCAACGTCCTGACTTTC. It specifies CASSSTLGGHGANVLTF.

This clone was detected only once. The chain is built from TRBV5-6 and TRBJ2-7; TRBD2 matches 9 bases. V trimming: 2 bases; J trimming: 1 base; junction bases outside the gene matches: 1. Germline assignment: CDR1 SGHDT and CDR2 YYEEEE. The CDR3 contains 14 residues. The CDR3 reads CASSFLAGSYEQYF. For the CDR3, the DNA is TGTGCCAGCAGCTTCCTAGCGGGGTCCTACGAGCAGTACTTC.

The chain links TRBV18 to TRBJ1-5; D ambiguous. The CDR3 is made up of 15 amino acids. The V end was cut by 3 bases, the J end by 1 base, with 10 bases between. The germline CDR1 and CDR2 sequences are KGHSH and LQKENI. CDR3 DNA sequence: TGTGCCAGCTCACCTGGGGAGAAAAGCAATCAGCCCCAGCATTTT. This gives the protein CASSPGEKSNQPQHF.

The chain employs TRBV10-2 and TRBJ2-5; the D gene is possibly TRBD1 (6 bases). The CDR3 sequence is 14 residues long. V lost 3 bases to trimming and J lost 2 bases, with 10 bases between them. Germline CDR1 WSHSY, CDR2 SAAADI. The chain's CDR3 is CASSDDRIQETQYF. The CDR3 DNA sequence: TGCGCCAGCAGTGACGACAGGATACAAGAGACCCAGTACTTC.

This chain links TRBV7-6 with TRBJ2-7, with TRBD1 matching 7 bases. The CDR3 is made up of 14 amino acids. CDR1 is SGHVS and CDR2 is FNYEAQ in the germline V gene. With 5 bases clipped from V and 6 bases from J, the junction kept 10 bases outside the gene matches. This CDR3 is CASSPRQGWFEQYF. CDR3 nucleotide sequence: TGTGCCAGCAGCCCCCGACAGGGTTGGTTCGAGCAGTACTTC.

The chain links TRBV9 to TRBJ2-2, with D perhaps matching TRBD2 (6 bases). Germline V gene sequence: CDR1 SGDLS, CDR2 YYNGEE. CDR3 length equals 14 residues. Between the trimmed V and J ends, which lost 6 bases and 8 bases, there was a span of 17 bases. The CDR3: CASTFGVAEGELFF. The CDR3 nucleotides read TGTGCCAGCACTTTCGGGGTAGCGGAGGGGGAGCTGTTTTTT.

This chain joins TRBV5-4 and TRBJ1-5; 8 bases match TRBD1. V trimming: 3 bases; J trimming: 4 bases; junction bases outside the gene matches: 3. CDR3 length equals 14 residues. From germline, CDR1 is SGHNT and CDR2 YYREEE (reference sequence). The CDR3 nucleotides read TGTGCCAGCAGCTCCGACAGGGGTAATCAGCCCCAGCATTTT. It translates to CASSSDRGNQPQHF.

The chain joins TRBV7-8 to TRBJ1-1; D gene uncertain. V was shortened by 2 bases and J by 1 base, with 8 bases between the two germline ends. Germline loops: CDR1 SGHVS, CDR2 FQNEAQ. This CDR3 region has 14 residues. The CDR3 sequence is CASSLRLQNTEAFF. CDR3 nucleotides: TGTGCCAGCAGCTTAAGGTTACAGAACACTGAAGCTTTCTTT.

The chain combines TRBV4-1 with TRBJ1-3; D not certain. The CDR3 consists of 15 residues. Looked up from germline, CDR1 is MGHRA and CDR2 is YSYEKL. V lost 0 bases to trimming and J lost 0 bases, with 6 bases between them. Here the CDR3 reads CASSQDGDSGNTIYF. The CDR3 DNA follows: TGCGCCAGCAGCCAAGACGGCGACTCTGGAAACACCATATATTTT.

The chain is built from TRBV30 and TRBJ1-2; unclear D gene. Between the trimmed V and J ends, which lost 3 bases and 4 bases, there was a span of 9 bases. The CDR3 is made up of 12 amino acids. CDR1 and CDR2 from the germline V gene are GTSNPN and SVGIG (reference sequence). CDR3 protein: CAWSHESYGYTF. The CDR3, as DNA: TGTGCCTGGAGCCACGAGAGCTATGGCTACACCTTC.

The V call is TRBV5-1, the J call TRBJ2-2; D is unclear. The CDR3 is made up of 15 amino acids. Germline V gene sequence: CDR1 SGHRS, CDR2 YFSETQ. Between the trimmed V and J ends, which lost 7 bases and 0 bases, there was a span of 13 bases. The CDR3: CASGLGTPNTGELFF. The CDR3 nucleotides read TGCGCCAGCGGGTTGGGTACACCGAACACCGGGGAGCTGTTTTTT.

The CDR3 coding sequence is TGCGCCAGCAGCCAAGATTTCCCAACTAGCGGGAGTCCCTACGAGCAGTACTTC. Translating it yields CASSQDFPTSGSPYEQYF. The chain employs TRBV4-1 and TRBJ2-7, with 11 bases aligning to TRBD2. CDR1 is MGHRA and CDR2 is YSYEKL in the germline V gene. Unmatched junction bases numbered 9, after V lost 0 bases and J lost 2 bases. The CDR3 is 18 residues long.

The chain is built from TRBV7-6 and TRBJ2-3; 10 bases fit TRBD1. The CDR3 contains 15 residues. Germline values: CDR1 SGHVS, CDR2 FNYEAQ. V shed 5 bases, J shed 4 bases, and the junction held 6 bases outside the gene matches. This chain's CDR3 is CASSARTGGADTQYF. DNA of the CDR3: TGTGCCAGCAGCGCCCGGACAGGGGGTGCAGATACGCAGTATTTT.

The chain has TRBV2 and TRBJ2-1, with a possible D match to TRBD2 (5 bases). This CDR3 contains 16 residues. Between the trimmed V and J ends, which lost 4 bases and 0 bases, there was a span of 13 bases. Looked up from germline, CDR1 is SNHLY and CDR2 is FYNNEI. The CDR3 coding sequence is TGTGCCAGCAGTGGGGGTGAGGGTAGCTCCTACAATGAGCAGTTCTTC. Translated: CASSGGEGSSYNEQFF.

J is TRBJ2-3 and V is TRBV15; D may be TRBD1 or TRBD2 (5 bases each). Per germline, CDR1 LNHNV and CDR2 YYDKDF (reference sequence). The CDR3 runs to 17 residues. The V gene lost 4 bases and the J gene lost 4 bases, with 21 bases spanning the gap. The CDR3 DNA reads TGTGCCACCAGCAACCGGGACCCTATCCCAGGGCCAGATACGCAGTATTTT. Translation gives CATSNRDPIPGPDTQYF.

This sequence joins TRBV7-9 and TRBJ2-1; 9 nucleotides agree with TRBD2. The CDR3 extends over 17 amino acids. The J segment lost 0 bases and the V segment lost 1 base, leaving 4 bases of the junction unmatched. Per the germline V gene, CDR1 is SEHNR and CDR2 is FQNEAQ (reference sequence). CDR3 region: CASSLGREGYSYNEQFF. In nucleotides, the CDR3 is TGTGCCAGCAGCTTAGGGCGGGAGGGCTACTCCTACAATGAGCAGTTCTTC.